The clone carrying this TCR beta chain was seen more than once but under ten times. The V and J ends lost 7 bases and 0 bases respectively, with 12 bases between them. The CDR3 extends over 14 amino acids. CDR1 is MNHEY and CDR2 is SMNVEV in the germline V gene (reference sequence). The sample belongs to a study of identical twins. TCRdb fed the 5' RACE reads into MiXCR, producing one record per CDR3 protein. Of 200,000 to 300,000 distinct CDR3 sequences in the sample, about 7.5% were seen once. These sequences were also reported in another study, on yellow fever vaccine responses in identical twins.

This chain connects TRBV27 to TRBJ1-1, with TRBD1 as a possible D gene (6 bases). The sequenced material came from CD8+ T cells sorted from blood. This clonotype was sampled from a woman aged 18 to 35 in good health. The CDR3 loop is CASIKGGMNTEAFF. For the CDR3, the DNA is TGTGCCAGCATTAAGGGGGGTATGAACACTGAAGCTTTCTTT.